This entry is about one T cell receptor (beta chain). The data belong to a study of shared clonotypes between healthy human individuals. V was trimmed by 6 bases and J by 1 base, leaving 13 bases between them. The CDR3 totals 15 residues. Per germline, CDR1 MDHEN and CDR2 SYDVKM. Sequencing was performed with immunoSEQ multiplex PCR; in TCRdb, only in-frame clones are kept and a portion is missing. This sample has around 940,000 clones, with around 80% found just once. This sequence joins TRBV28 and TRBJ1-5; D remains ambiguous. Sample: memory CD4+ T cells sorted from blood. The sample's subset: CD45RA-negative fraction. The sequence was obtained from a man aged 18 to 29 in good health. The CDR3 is CASRAEQRSNQPQHF. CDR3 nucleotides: TGTGCCAGCAGGGCGGAACAGAGGAGCAATCAGCCCCAGCATTTT.